Detailed here is one T cell receptor (beta chain). Its antigen remains unidentified. V shed 0 bases and J shed 3 bases, with 11 bases lying between them. The CDR3 loop spans 15 amino acids. Germline-derived CDR1 and CDR2 are MNHGY and SAAAGT. This record belongs to a study of sequential checkpoint blockade in melanoma. Overall study context: Both treatment sequences were followed by maintenance nivolumab. TCRβ was sequenced from DNA of about 94 pretreatment tumors. Findings and limits, study-wide: Clinical benefit was about 30 times likelier when tumor T-cell fraction and clonality increased.

Clones were sequenced by immunoSEQ multiplex PCR, and TCRdb holds only the in-frame ones, with some missing. The repertoire consists of 35,000 to 40,000 clones, with about 30% occurring once and the leading ten covering about 1.5%. The treatment: randomized to nivolumab then ipilimumab (arm A) or the reverse (arm B). Sample: tumor tissue (inferred from file names), taken from a patient given nivolumab and ipilimumab in sequence. The chain is built from TRBV6-8 and TRBJ1-1; D might be TRBD1 (5 bases). The sequence derives from a human donor with melanoma. The CDR3 DNA sequence: TGTGCCAGCAGTTACTCCCTTGCGGGGGACACTGAAGCTTTCTTT. Translation: CASSYSLAGDTEAFF.